A single sample gave rise to the 28 T cell receptor beta chains below, sequenced in a study of cytomegalovirus exposure and HLA in healthy donors. PCR primers comprised 60 Vbeta and 13 Jbeta primers. Clones were read by immunoSEQ multiplex PCR, and TCRdb kept only the in-frame ones, dropping some. The table shows roughly 130,000 clones, with approximately 85% occurring only once. The specimen was PBMCs. The receptors come from a male donor in good health and CMV-seropositive.

This clone appeared a few times. The genes are TRBV7-3 and TRBJ1-1, with a possible D match to TRBD1 (6 bases). With 3 bases removed from V and 4 bases from J, the gap between germline ends came to 9 bases. The CDR3 totals 13 residues. Germline V gene data show CDR1 as SGHTA and CDR2 as FQGTGA. CDR3 nucleotide sequence: TGTGCCAGCAGCTTGGGAGGGGGCACTGAAGCTTTCTTT. It encodes CASSLGGGTEAFF.

CDR3 protein: CASSFNTRNTGELFF. The CDR3 DNA follows: TGTGCCAGCAGCTTTAACACCAGGAACACCGGGGAGCTGTTTTTT. The chain links TRBV6-1 to TRBJ2-2; D is undetermined. V was clipped by 6 bases and J by 1 base, with 12 bases between them. The CDR3 loop spans 15 amino acids. Germline CDR1 and CDR2: MNHNS and SASEGT.

Of note for this clone: Additional DNA sequences in this sample encode the identical CDR3. The chain has TRBV18 and TRBJ2-7; perhaps TRBD1 as D (5 bases). The length of the CDR3 is 13 residues. V lost 3 bases and J lost 4, with 10 bases in between. CDR1 and CDR2 (germline): KGHSH, LQKENI. The CDR3 region has the DNA TGTGCCAGCTCACCCGCTCAGGGTTACGAGCAGTACTTC. Translating gives CASSPAQGYEQYF.

This chain uses TRBV7-9 with TRBJ2-7; TRBD1 is a possible D gene (6 bases). The CDR3 runs to 15 residues. V shed 5 bases and J shed 0 bases, with 14 bases lying between them. Germline V lookup: CDR1 SEHNR, CDR2 FQNEAQ (reference sequence). The CDR3 protein is CASSPDRRPSYEQYF. In nucleotides, the CDR3 is TGTGCCAGCAGCCCCGACAGGAGGCCCTCCTACGAGCAGTACTTC.

This rearrangement joins TRBV7-9 to TRBJ2-6, with TRBD2 identical over 12 bases. The CDR3 loop spans 18 amino acids. Unmatched junction bases numbered 10, after V lost 7 bases and J lost 3 bases. CDR1 and CDR2 from the germline V gene are SEHNR and FQNEAQ (reference sequence). CDR3 in DNA: TGTGCCAGCACACCCGGGACTAGCGGGTTTAATGGGGCCAACGTCCTGACTTTC. Amino acid sequence: CASTPGTSGFNGANVLTF.

V and J are TRBV5-5 and TRBJ2-2, with D unresolved. Trimming took 4 bases from V and 8 from J, leaving 15 bases between them. The CDR3 sequence is 14 residues long. The V gene's germline CDR1 is SGHKS and CDR2 YYEKEE (reference sequence). CDR3 amino acids: CASSDLDAVGELFF. CDR3 in DNA: TGTGCCAGCAGCGATCTAGATGCGGTGGGGGAGCTGTTTTTT. The variable domain in full, with the rest retrieved from reference TRBV5-5 and TRBJ2-2, is DAGVTQSPTHLIKTRGQQVTLRCSPISGHKSVSWYQQVLGQGPQFIFQYYEKEERGRGNFPDRFSARQFPNYSSELNVNALLLGDSALYLCASSDLDAVGELFFGEGSRLTVL.

In its sample, this clone was seen a few times. The rearrangement joins TRBV11-1 to TRBJ2-1; the match to TRBD1 covers 9 bases. The CDR3 sequence is 16 residues long. The V gene's germline CDR1 is SGHAT and CDR2 FQDESV (reference sequence). After removal of 4 bases from V and 7 bases from J, the junction contained 11 bases not matched to a gene. CDR3 nucleotide sequence: TGTGCCAGCAGCTACAACCGGGACAGGGAGGTGAATGAGCAGTTCTTC. Translated, it gives CASSYNRDREVNEQFF.

This chain connects TRBV7-8 to TRBJ1-1; weak D call: TRBD1 (5 bases). Germline CDR1 reads SGHVS; CDR2 reads FQNEAQ. The CDR3 loop spans 16 amino acids. The V end lost 7 bases, the J end lost 4 bases, and 22 bases lay between the germline ends. In DNA form, the CDR3 reads TGTGCCAGCACCCCCCAGGCAGGCGATGGGGCCACTGAAGCTTTCTTT. It encodes CASTPQAGDGATEAFF.

This rearrangement joins TRBV4-2 to TRBJ1-1; the D gene is possibly TRBD1 (6 bases). CDR1 LGHNA and CDR2 YNFKEQ come from the germline V gene. The CDR3 extends over 16 amino acids. The germline V and J ends were trimmed by 1 base and 5 bases, with 17 bases remaining between them. The DNA for the CDR3 is TGTGCCAGCAGCCAAGGGGCTACAGGGTTGGGGACTGAAGCTTTCTTT. Encoded protein: CASSQGATGLGTEAFF.

The J gene is TRBJ2-2, the V gene TRBV11-2; TRBD2 aligns across 8 bases. Germline V gene data show CDR1 as SGHAT and CDR2 as FQNNGV. The CDR3 loop spans 18 amino acids. V lost 6 bases to trimming and J lost 3 bases; unmatched junction nucleotides: 15. CDR3 region: CASRPPRIAGSYTGELFF. The CDR3 DNA is TGTGCCAGCAGGCCTCCGCGGATAGCGGGAAGTTACACCGGGGAGCTGTTTTTT.

This rearrangement joins TRBV6-1 to TRBJ1-3; TRBD1 might be the D (6 bases). CDR1 and CDR2 from the germline V gene are MNHNS and SASEGT. Trimming pared 4 bases from V and 0 bases from J, leaving 13 bases between. The CDR3 sequence is 16 residues long. The CDR3 region is CASSAQGPVSGNTIYF. The CDR3 DNA sequence: TGTGCCAGCAGTGCACAGGGCCCGGTCTCTGGAAACACCATATATTTT.

The chain is built from TRBV14 and TRBJ2-3, with TRBD1 matching 9 bases. Germline CDR1 and CDR2: SGHDN and FVKESK. With V trimmed by 4 bases and J by 4 bases, 9 bases remained unmatched. The CDR3 has 16 amino acids. CDR3 DNA sequence: TGTGCCAGCAGCCCTACAGGGACAGGGTGGTCAGATACGCAGTATTTT. Translating it yields CASSPTGTGWSDTQYF.

The V call is TRBV27, the J call TRBJ1-5, with D possibly matching TRBD1 (5 bases). The CDR3 runs to 13 residues. The V and J ends lost 4 bases and 8 bases respectively, with 12 bases between them. CDR1 and CDR2 (germline): MNHEY, SMNVEV (reference sequence). CDR3 protein: CASSSNRIEPQHF. The CDR3 coding sequence is TGTGCCAGCAGTTCGAACAGGATTGAGCCCCAGCATTTT.

This chain connects TRBV7-9 to TRBJ2-5; 9 bases agree with TRBD2. This CDR3 has 15 amino acids. Germline V CDR1 and CDR2: SEHNR, FQNEAQ (reference sequence). The junction had 7 bases not matched to a gene; V was cut back by 5 bases and J by 3 bases. The CDR3 coding sequence is TGTGCCAGCAGCCCTCTTTCTAGCGGGAAAGAGACCCAGTACTTC. It is translated as CASSPLSSGKETQYF.

The V call is TRBV19, the J call TRBJ2-4, with TRBD2 matching 12 bases. J was trimmed by 0 bases and V by 10 bases; bases with no gene match: 4. From germline, CDR1 is LNHDA and CDR2 SQIVND (reference sequence). The length of the CDR3 is 15 residues. For the CDR3, the DNA is TGTGCCACCATGGGACTAGCGGGAGCCAAAAACATTCAGTACTTC. It yields the protein CATMGLAGAKNIQYF.

The chain employs TRBV13 and TRBJ1-1, with D possibly being TRBD1 (5 bases). The length of the CDR3 is 14 residues. Trimming removed 4 bases at V and 5 bases at J, with 14 bases between. Germline V CDR1 and CDR2: PRHDT, FYEKMQ (reference sequence). For the CDR3, the DNA is TGTGCCAGCAGCTCCGAAGGGGTGTGGACTGAAGCTTTCTTT. Translated, it gives CASSSEGVWTEAFF.

This sequence joins TRBV9 and TRBJ2-1; 8 bases fit TRBD2. The CDR3 totals 13 residues. The germline V gene encodes CDR1 SGDLS and CDR2 YYNGEE. The V segment lost 4 bases and the J segment 7 bases; nucleotides outside the gene matches: 4. The CDR3 spells CASSPGGENEQFF. The CDR3 nucleotides read TGTGCCAGCAGCCCGGGGGGGGAGAATGAGCAGTTCTTC.

The J gene is TRBJ1-1, the V gene TRBV11-1; D not certain. Germline loops: CDR1 SGHAT, CDR2 FQDESV (reference sequence). V gave up 1 base and J gave up 8 bases, with 14 bases separating them. CDR3 length: 14 amino acids. DNA of the CDR3: TGTGCCAGCAGCTTAGGTTTGGTTAACGGGGAAGCTTTCTTT. The encoded protein is CASSLGLVNGEAFF.

This clone has a handful of counts. The J gene is TRBJ2-7, the V gene TRBV7-3; 7 nucleotides match TRBD2. V lost 2 bases to trimming and J lost 1 base; unmatched junction nucleotides: 5. CDR3 size: 15 residues. The germline V gene encodes CDR1 SGHTA and CDR2 FQGTGA. Here the CDR3 DNA reads TGTGCCAGCAGCTTAGGACTAGGCGCGTCCTACGAGCAGTACTTC. Its translation: CASSLGLGASYEQYF.

This clone was found once. CDR3 DNA sequence: TGTGCCAGCAGCCTCGGTGAGACCCAGTACTTC. Protein: CASSLGETQYF. The rearrangement joins TRBV11-3 to TRBJ2-5, with no clear D. The CDR3 is made up of 11 amino acids. Per the germline V gene, CDR1 is SGHNT and CDR2 is YENEEA. Between the trimmed V and J ends, which lost 5 bases and 5 bases, there was a span of 6 bases.

The V and J genes are TRBV19 and TRBJ2-6; 8 nucleotides agree with TRBD1. Germline values: CDR1 LNHDA, CDR2 SQIVND (reference sequence). The ends lost 5 bases at V and 12 bases at J; junction bases unmatched: 6. This CDR3 is 13 amino acids long. CDR3 nucleotide sequence: TGTGCCAGTAGTGGCGGACAGGGCCTCGTCCTGACTTTC. It translates to CASSGGQGLVLTF.

Concerning this clone itself: Other nucleotide sequences in the sample specify the same CDR3. The chain carries TRBV2 and TRBJ2-1, with 11 bases that match TRBD2. Germline CDR1 SNHLY, CDR2 FYNNEI. V gave up 4 bases and J gave up 4 bases; unmatched junction bases: 0. The CDR3 extends over 14 amino acids. The chain's CDR3 is CASSGLAGYNEQFF. The CDR3 nucleotides read TGTGCCAGCAGTGGACTAGCGGGGTACAATGAGCAGTTCTTC.

The V gene is TRBV18, the J gene TRBJ1-4; TRBD1 agrees at 7 bases. The CDR3 extends over 16 amino acids. Per germline, CDR1 KGHSH and CDR2 LQKENI. With V trimmed by 3 bases and J by 3 bases, 7 bases remained unmatched. The CDR3 sequence is CASSPPRGEANEKLFF. For the CDR3, the DNA is TGTGCCAGCTCACCCCCCAGGGGGGAAGCTAATGAAAAACTGTTTTTT.

The J gene is TRBJ2-1, the V gene TRBV7-2; D might be TRBD1 (5 bases). CDR3 length: 16 amino acids. The V end lost 1 base, the J end lost 5 bases, and 15 bases lay between the germline ends. The germline gives CDR1 SGHTA, CDR2 FQGNSA. DNA for the CDR3: TGTGCCAGCAGCTTAGGGGGTAGACAGCTTAACAATGAGCAGTTCTTC. Protein product: CASSLGGRQLNNEQFF.

The J gene is TRBJ2-7, the V gene TRBV10-3, with 7 bases fitting TRBD2. The junction had 5 bases not matched to a gene; V was cut back by 6 bases and J by 0 bases. This CDR3 contains 14 residues. The germline V gene encodes CDR1 ENHRY and CDR2 SYGVKD. CDR3 sequence reads: CAISGLGYSYEQYF. Here the CDR3 DNA reads TGTGCCATCAGCGGACTAGGCTACTCCTACGAGCAGTACTTC.

V is TRBV28 and J is TRBJ2-1; weak D call: TRBD1 (6 bases). This CDR3 has 16 residues. Germline V CDR1 and CDR2: MDHEN, SYDVKM. The V gene lost 6 bases and the J gene lost 4 bases, with 19 bases spanning the gap. In nucleotides, the CDR3 is TGTGCCAGCAGGAGTAGGAGGACAGACCCGTACAATGAGCAGTTCTTC. It specifies CASRSRRTDPYNEQFF.

The CDR3 nucleotides read TGTGCCAGCAGCGTAGTAACTAGCGGGAGCTACGAGCAGTACTTC. Translation gives CASSVVTSGSYEQYF. The rearrangement links TRBV9 to TRBJ2-7; 11 bases are a match to TRBD2. The germline V gene encodes CDR1 SGDLS and CDR2 YYNGEE. J gave up 3 bases and V 0 bases, and 2 bases lay outside the gene matches. This CDR3 spans 15 amino acids.

V is TRBV28 and J is TRBJ1-5, with TRBD1 matching over 8 bases. J gave up 1 base and V 6 bases, and 5 bases lay outside the gene matches. Germline values: CDR1 MDHEN, CDR2 SYDVKM. The CDR3 has 15 amino acids. CDR3 in amino acids: CASRTQGASNQPQHF. In nucleotides, the CDR3 is TGTGCCAGCAGGACCCAGGGGGCGAGCAATCAGCCCCAGCATTTT.